The 24 T cell receptor beta chains reported below all come from one sample, sequenced in a study of shared clonotypes between healthy human individuals. Only in-frame clones appear in the TCRdb table, and some are missing; sequencing was by immunoSEQ multiplex PCR. The profile shows some 1,600,000 clones, 95% to 99% of them singletons. The sequenced material came from naive CD4+ T cells sorted from blood. The subset was: CD45RA+ positively selected. These receptors were taken from a man aged 30-40 years in good health.

This clone was recorded only once. The genes are TRBV5-1 and TRBJ2-1; TRBD2 agrees at 12 bases. The germline V gene encodes CDR1 SGHRS and CDR2 YFSETQ. The CDR3 is made up of 16 amino acids. With 3 bases clipped from V and 10 bases from J, the junction kept 11 bases outside the gene matches. The CDR3, as DNA: TGCGCCAGCAGCTCAAGACTAGCGGGAGTCGAGAAGGAGCAGTTCTTC. This gives the protein CASSSRLAGVEKEQFF.

This clone was counted once. J is TRBJ2-7 and V is TRBV11-3; D remains ambiguous. The CDR3 has 13 residues. V was cut by 2 bases and J by 3 bases, with 8 bases left in between. Germline V gene data show CDR1 as SGHNT and CDR2 as YENEEA. CDR3 in amino acids: CASSLSQNYEQYF. The DNA of the CDR3 is TGTGCCAGCAGCTTAAGCCAGAACTACGAGCAGTACTTC.

Here the CDR3 DNA reads TGTGCCAGCAGCTCCGGAAAAAATCAGCCCCAGCATTTT. Residues: CASSSGKNQPQHF. The V call is TRBV7-9, the J call TRBJ1-5; D gene uncertain. CDR1 is SEHNR and CDR2 is FQNEAQ in the germline V gene (reference sequence). V lost 4 bases and J 4 bases, leaving 8 bases between the germline ends. The CDR3 has 13 amino acids. The full variable domain, in which reference TRBV7-9 and TRBJ1-5 provide the parts outside the CDR3, is DTGVSQNPRHKITKRGQNVTFRCDPISEHNRLYWYRQTLGQGPEFLTYFQNEAQLEKSRLLSDRFSAERPKGSFSTLEIQRTEQGDSAMYLCASSSGKNQPQHFGDGTRLSIL.

This sequence joins TRBV5-1 and TRBJ2-1; 8 bases line up with TRBD1. This CDR3 is built from 14 residues. V lost 4 bases to trimming and J lost 8 bases; unmatched junction nucleotides: 8. Looked up from germline, CDR1 is SGHRS and CDR2 is YFSETQ. CDR3 sequence (DNA): TGCGCCAGCAGCGTTACTCAGGGGGCACATGAGCAGTTCTTC. Its protein product is CASSVTQGAHEQFF.

The CDR3 region is CASSQRGDRTGEQFF. CDR3 DNA: TGTGCCAGCAGCCAGAGGGGAGACAGGACCGGTGAGCAGTTCTTC. The chain recombines TRBV14 with TRBJ2-1; tentative D call: TRBD1 (6 bases). The CDR3 loop spans 15 amino acids. The V and J ends lost 3 bases and 9 bases respectively, with 18 bases between them. CDR1 is SGHDN and CDR2 is FVKESK in the germline V gene. Full variable domain (missing parts from reference TRBV14 and TRBJ2-1): EAGVTQFPSHSVIEKGQTVTLRCDPISGHDNLYWYRRVMGKEIKFLLHFVKESKQDESGMPNNRFLAERTGGTYSTLKVQPAELEDSGVYFCASSQRGDRTGEQFFGPGTRLTVL.

The chain employs TRBV5-1 and TRBJ2-2, with a possible D match to TRBD1 (5 bases). The CDR3 length is 13 residues. Deletions cut 3 bases from V and 6 bases from J, with 9 bases between. Looked up from germline, CDR1 is SGHRS and CDR2 is YFSETQ. The CDR3 loop reads CASSSRVSGELFF. CDR3 DNA: TGCGCCAGCAGCTCCAGGGTTTCCGGGGAGCTGTTTTTT.

V gene TRBV5-1 combines with J gene TRBJ2-1, with 7 bases matching TRBD2. CDR1 is SGHRS and CDR2 is YFSETQ in the germline V gene. V lost 0 bases to trimming and J lost 3 bases; unmatched junction nucleotides: 6. This CDR3 has 16 residues. The CDR3 loop is CASSLAPGGGYNEQFF. CDR3 bases: TGCGCCAGCAGCTTGGCACCGGGAGGAGGCTACAATGAGCAGTTCTTC.

This chain connects TRBV30 to TRBJ1-2; D is uncertain. The V end was cut by 4 bases, the J end by 8 bases, with 14 bases between. CDR1 is GTSNPN, CDR2 SVGIG, per germline (reference sequence). There are 12 residues in the CDR3. The CDR3 reads CAWKEDPRGYTF. The CDR3 coding sequence is TGTGCCTGGAAGGAGGACCCGAGAGGCTACACCTTC.

The V and J genes are TRBV19 and TRBJ2-7; TRBD2 aligns across 9 bases. The CDR3 covers 16 residues. V trimming: 10 bases; J trimming: 3 bases; junction bases outside the gene matches: 16. The V gene's germline CDR1 is LNHDA and CDR2 SQIVND (reference sequence). As DNA, the CDR3 is TGTGCCACCCTGGGGGCTAGCGGGAAAGGACTCTACGAGCAGTACTTC. It is translated as CATLGASGKGLYEQYF.

The gene calls are TRBV29-1 and TRBJ2-3, with 8 bases aligning to TRBD1. Germline V CDR1 and CDR2: SQVTM, ANQGSEA. V shed 5 bases, J shed 5 bases, and the junction held 3 bases outside the gene matches. CDR3 length: 12 residues. The CDR3 DNA sequence: TGCAGCGTTTACGGACAGGGAGATACGCAGTATTTT. Translated: CSVYGQGDTQYF.

The CDR3 sequence: CASSVHPPGATTDTQYF. DNA of the CDR3: TGTGCCAGCAGCGTCCATCCCCCGGGAGCCACCACAGATACGCAGTATTTT. This chain joins TRBV9 and TRBJ2-3; tentative D call: TRBD2 (6 bases). The ends were cut back, 2 bases at V and 2 bases at J, with 18 bases in the middle. CDR3 length: 17 residues. Per germline, CDR1 SGDLS and CDR2 YYNGEE.

Note on this clone: The sample holds other DNA sequences that translate to the same CDR3. The J gene is TRBJ2-7, the V gene TRBV28; D is possibly TRBD1 (5 bases). This CDR3 is 11 amino acids long. Germline values: CDR1 MDHEN, CDR2 SYDVKM. V was shortened by 5 bases and J by 7 bases, with 9 bases between the two germline ends. CDR3 region: CASSLPGEQYF. The CDR3 DNA reads as TGTGCCAGCAGTCTACCAGGGGAGCAGTACTTC. The variable domain in full, completed from reference TRBV28 and TRBJ2-7, reads DVKVTQSSRYLVKRTGEKVFLECVQDMDHENMFWYRQDPGLGLRLIYFSYDVKMKEKGDIPEGYSVSREKKERFSLILESASTNQTSMYLCASSLPGEQYFGPGTRLTVT.

The V and J genes are TRBV4-3 and TRBJ2-1, with 13 bases lining up with TRBD2. J lost 8 bases, V lost 3 bases, and 7 bases had no gene match. The CDR3 is 16 amino acids. Looked up from germline, CDR1 is LGHNA and CDR2 is YSLEER. The CDR3 nucleotides read TGCGCCAGCAGCCACCCCACTAGCGGGAGGGGCCATGAGCAGTTCTTC. It codes for CASSHPTSGRGHEQFF.

The rearrangement links TRBV18 to TRBJ1-2, with 8 bases matching TRBD1. This CDR3 comprises 14 residues. V was clipped by 4 bases and J by 2 bases; unmatched bases: 3. In germline, CDR1 is KGHSH, CDR2 LQKENI. As DNA, the CDR3 is TGTGCCAGCTCACAGGGACAGGCCAACTATGGCTACACCTTC. Protein: CASSQGQANYGYTF.

This clone was observed a single time. This CDR3 is also generated by other DNA sequences in the sample. The chain uses TRBV12-5 and TRBJ2-1, with TRBD1 matching over 7 bases. V lost 0 bases, J lost 4 bases, and 12 bases stayed unmatched. The CDR3 extends over 18 amino acids. Germline lookup yields CDR1 LGHNT and CDR2 FRNRAP. This chain's CDR3 is CASGLVGRGLSVYNEQFF. CDR3 DNA: TGTGCTAGTGGTTTGGTAGGAAGGGGGCTATCTGTGTACAATGAGCAGTTCTTC.

The chain uses TRBV6-1 and TRBJ1-3, with unresolved D. Germline-derived CDR1 and CDR2 are MNHNS and SASEGT. This CDR3 comprises 14 residues. V gave up 6 bases and J gave up 0 bases, with 9 bases separating them. CDR3 sequence (DNA): TGTGCCAGCAGCGCAACAAGCTCTGGAAACACCATATATTTT. Its protein is CASSATSSGNTIYF.

A word on this clone: The sample has other DNA sequences that encode this CDR3 too. The chain recombines TRBV2 with TRBJ1-5; tentative D call: TRBD1 (5 bases). Germline CDR1 is SNHLY and CDR2 is FYNNEI. The CDR3 spans 14 residues. V shed 4 bases and J shed 6 bases, with 13 bases lying between them. The CDR3 DNA follows: TGTGCCAGCAGTGTTCAGGGCGGCCCTCAGCCCCAGCATTTT. This sequence encodes CASSVQGGPQPQHF.

The DNA of the CDR3 is TGTGCCAGCACCTACGGGTCGGGGGGCTACAATGAGCAGTTCTTC. It yields the protein CASTYGSGGYNEQFF. V gene TRBV9 combines with J gene TRBJ2-1; 7 bases are shared with TRBD2. Trimming at V came to 6 bases and at J to 3 bases, leaving 9 bases not matched to a gene. The germline CDR1 and CDR2 sequences are SGDLS and YYNGEE. This CDR3 is 15 amino acids long.

The chain carries TRBV15 and TRBJ1-1; D gene ambiguous. CDR3 length: 16 amino acids. Germline CDR1 and CDR2: LNHNV and YYDKDF (reference sequence). Trimming cost V 1 base and J 1 base, with 13 bases left between them. The CDR3 bases are TGTGCCACCAGCAGAGTGTTCGGGAGGAGGAACACTGAAGCTTTCTTT. Its protein is CATSRVFGRRNTEAFF. Supplemented by reference TRBV15 and TRBJ1-1, the full variable domain reads DAMVIQNPRYQVTQFGKPVTLSCSQTLNHNVMYWYQQKSSQAPKLLFHYYDKDFNNEADTPDNFQSRRPNTSFCFLDIRSPGLGDTAMYLCATSRVFGRRNTEAFFGQGTRLTVV.

The rearrangement uses TRBV19 and TRBJ2-2; TRBD2 is a possible D gene (6 bases). The V gene lost 1 base and the J gene lost 7 bases, with 10 bases spanning the gap. Germline V gives CDR1 LNHDA, CDR2 SQIVND (reference sequence). The CDR3 has 14 amino acids. In DNA form, the CDR3 reads TGTGCCAGTAGTATAGCGGGAGTGAGCGGGGAGCTGTTTTTT. It translates to CASSIAGVSGELFF.

The rearrangement links TRBV7-9 to TRBJ1-4, with 8 nucleotides matching TRBD1. The V and J ends lost 5 bases and 6 bases, in that order; junction bases with no gene match: 2. The CDR3 has 13 amino acids. In germline, CDR1 is SEHNR, CDR2 FQNEAQ (reference sequence). The CDR3 protein is CASSMTGDEKLFF. CDR3 DNA sequence: TGTGCCAGCAGCATGACAGGGGATGAAAAACTGTTTTTT.

This chain connects TRBV19 to TRBJ1-1, with a tentative D call TRBD1 (5 bases). This CDR3 has 14 residues. The germline gives CDR1 LNHDA, CDR2 SQIVND (reference sequence). The V end lost 5 bases, the J end lost 1 base, and 11 bases lay between the germline ends. This chain's CDR3 is CASSLRTPNTEAFF. DNA for the CDR3: TGTGCCAGTAGTTTGCGGACACCGAACACTGAAGCTTTCTTT.

In the case of this clone: The sample contains more than one DNA sequence encoding this CDR3. The rearrangement uses TRBV18 and TRBJ1-1; weak D call: TRBD1 (5 bases). V lost 3 bases and J lost 4, with 12 bases in between. CDR3 size: 14 residues. Germline V gene data show CDR1 as KGHSH and CDR2 as LQKENI. This CDR3 is CASSPQGRGTEAFF. The CDR3 bases are TGTGCCAGCTCACCTCAGGGTAGGGGCACTGAAGCTTTCTTT.

This clone was seen a few times. This chain connects TRBV28 to TRBJ1-2; a possible D gene is TRBD1 (5 bases). This CDR3 comprises 11 residues. Germline V gene sequence: CDR1 MDHEN, CDR2 SYDVKM. The V gene lost 8 bases and the J gene lost 4 bases, with 8 bases spanning the gap. CDR3: CASGTVYGYTF. The CDR3 DNA reads TGTGCCAGCGGGACCGTCTATGGCTACACCTTC.